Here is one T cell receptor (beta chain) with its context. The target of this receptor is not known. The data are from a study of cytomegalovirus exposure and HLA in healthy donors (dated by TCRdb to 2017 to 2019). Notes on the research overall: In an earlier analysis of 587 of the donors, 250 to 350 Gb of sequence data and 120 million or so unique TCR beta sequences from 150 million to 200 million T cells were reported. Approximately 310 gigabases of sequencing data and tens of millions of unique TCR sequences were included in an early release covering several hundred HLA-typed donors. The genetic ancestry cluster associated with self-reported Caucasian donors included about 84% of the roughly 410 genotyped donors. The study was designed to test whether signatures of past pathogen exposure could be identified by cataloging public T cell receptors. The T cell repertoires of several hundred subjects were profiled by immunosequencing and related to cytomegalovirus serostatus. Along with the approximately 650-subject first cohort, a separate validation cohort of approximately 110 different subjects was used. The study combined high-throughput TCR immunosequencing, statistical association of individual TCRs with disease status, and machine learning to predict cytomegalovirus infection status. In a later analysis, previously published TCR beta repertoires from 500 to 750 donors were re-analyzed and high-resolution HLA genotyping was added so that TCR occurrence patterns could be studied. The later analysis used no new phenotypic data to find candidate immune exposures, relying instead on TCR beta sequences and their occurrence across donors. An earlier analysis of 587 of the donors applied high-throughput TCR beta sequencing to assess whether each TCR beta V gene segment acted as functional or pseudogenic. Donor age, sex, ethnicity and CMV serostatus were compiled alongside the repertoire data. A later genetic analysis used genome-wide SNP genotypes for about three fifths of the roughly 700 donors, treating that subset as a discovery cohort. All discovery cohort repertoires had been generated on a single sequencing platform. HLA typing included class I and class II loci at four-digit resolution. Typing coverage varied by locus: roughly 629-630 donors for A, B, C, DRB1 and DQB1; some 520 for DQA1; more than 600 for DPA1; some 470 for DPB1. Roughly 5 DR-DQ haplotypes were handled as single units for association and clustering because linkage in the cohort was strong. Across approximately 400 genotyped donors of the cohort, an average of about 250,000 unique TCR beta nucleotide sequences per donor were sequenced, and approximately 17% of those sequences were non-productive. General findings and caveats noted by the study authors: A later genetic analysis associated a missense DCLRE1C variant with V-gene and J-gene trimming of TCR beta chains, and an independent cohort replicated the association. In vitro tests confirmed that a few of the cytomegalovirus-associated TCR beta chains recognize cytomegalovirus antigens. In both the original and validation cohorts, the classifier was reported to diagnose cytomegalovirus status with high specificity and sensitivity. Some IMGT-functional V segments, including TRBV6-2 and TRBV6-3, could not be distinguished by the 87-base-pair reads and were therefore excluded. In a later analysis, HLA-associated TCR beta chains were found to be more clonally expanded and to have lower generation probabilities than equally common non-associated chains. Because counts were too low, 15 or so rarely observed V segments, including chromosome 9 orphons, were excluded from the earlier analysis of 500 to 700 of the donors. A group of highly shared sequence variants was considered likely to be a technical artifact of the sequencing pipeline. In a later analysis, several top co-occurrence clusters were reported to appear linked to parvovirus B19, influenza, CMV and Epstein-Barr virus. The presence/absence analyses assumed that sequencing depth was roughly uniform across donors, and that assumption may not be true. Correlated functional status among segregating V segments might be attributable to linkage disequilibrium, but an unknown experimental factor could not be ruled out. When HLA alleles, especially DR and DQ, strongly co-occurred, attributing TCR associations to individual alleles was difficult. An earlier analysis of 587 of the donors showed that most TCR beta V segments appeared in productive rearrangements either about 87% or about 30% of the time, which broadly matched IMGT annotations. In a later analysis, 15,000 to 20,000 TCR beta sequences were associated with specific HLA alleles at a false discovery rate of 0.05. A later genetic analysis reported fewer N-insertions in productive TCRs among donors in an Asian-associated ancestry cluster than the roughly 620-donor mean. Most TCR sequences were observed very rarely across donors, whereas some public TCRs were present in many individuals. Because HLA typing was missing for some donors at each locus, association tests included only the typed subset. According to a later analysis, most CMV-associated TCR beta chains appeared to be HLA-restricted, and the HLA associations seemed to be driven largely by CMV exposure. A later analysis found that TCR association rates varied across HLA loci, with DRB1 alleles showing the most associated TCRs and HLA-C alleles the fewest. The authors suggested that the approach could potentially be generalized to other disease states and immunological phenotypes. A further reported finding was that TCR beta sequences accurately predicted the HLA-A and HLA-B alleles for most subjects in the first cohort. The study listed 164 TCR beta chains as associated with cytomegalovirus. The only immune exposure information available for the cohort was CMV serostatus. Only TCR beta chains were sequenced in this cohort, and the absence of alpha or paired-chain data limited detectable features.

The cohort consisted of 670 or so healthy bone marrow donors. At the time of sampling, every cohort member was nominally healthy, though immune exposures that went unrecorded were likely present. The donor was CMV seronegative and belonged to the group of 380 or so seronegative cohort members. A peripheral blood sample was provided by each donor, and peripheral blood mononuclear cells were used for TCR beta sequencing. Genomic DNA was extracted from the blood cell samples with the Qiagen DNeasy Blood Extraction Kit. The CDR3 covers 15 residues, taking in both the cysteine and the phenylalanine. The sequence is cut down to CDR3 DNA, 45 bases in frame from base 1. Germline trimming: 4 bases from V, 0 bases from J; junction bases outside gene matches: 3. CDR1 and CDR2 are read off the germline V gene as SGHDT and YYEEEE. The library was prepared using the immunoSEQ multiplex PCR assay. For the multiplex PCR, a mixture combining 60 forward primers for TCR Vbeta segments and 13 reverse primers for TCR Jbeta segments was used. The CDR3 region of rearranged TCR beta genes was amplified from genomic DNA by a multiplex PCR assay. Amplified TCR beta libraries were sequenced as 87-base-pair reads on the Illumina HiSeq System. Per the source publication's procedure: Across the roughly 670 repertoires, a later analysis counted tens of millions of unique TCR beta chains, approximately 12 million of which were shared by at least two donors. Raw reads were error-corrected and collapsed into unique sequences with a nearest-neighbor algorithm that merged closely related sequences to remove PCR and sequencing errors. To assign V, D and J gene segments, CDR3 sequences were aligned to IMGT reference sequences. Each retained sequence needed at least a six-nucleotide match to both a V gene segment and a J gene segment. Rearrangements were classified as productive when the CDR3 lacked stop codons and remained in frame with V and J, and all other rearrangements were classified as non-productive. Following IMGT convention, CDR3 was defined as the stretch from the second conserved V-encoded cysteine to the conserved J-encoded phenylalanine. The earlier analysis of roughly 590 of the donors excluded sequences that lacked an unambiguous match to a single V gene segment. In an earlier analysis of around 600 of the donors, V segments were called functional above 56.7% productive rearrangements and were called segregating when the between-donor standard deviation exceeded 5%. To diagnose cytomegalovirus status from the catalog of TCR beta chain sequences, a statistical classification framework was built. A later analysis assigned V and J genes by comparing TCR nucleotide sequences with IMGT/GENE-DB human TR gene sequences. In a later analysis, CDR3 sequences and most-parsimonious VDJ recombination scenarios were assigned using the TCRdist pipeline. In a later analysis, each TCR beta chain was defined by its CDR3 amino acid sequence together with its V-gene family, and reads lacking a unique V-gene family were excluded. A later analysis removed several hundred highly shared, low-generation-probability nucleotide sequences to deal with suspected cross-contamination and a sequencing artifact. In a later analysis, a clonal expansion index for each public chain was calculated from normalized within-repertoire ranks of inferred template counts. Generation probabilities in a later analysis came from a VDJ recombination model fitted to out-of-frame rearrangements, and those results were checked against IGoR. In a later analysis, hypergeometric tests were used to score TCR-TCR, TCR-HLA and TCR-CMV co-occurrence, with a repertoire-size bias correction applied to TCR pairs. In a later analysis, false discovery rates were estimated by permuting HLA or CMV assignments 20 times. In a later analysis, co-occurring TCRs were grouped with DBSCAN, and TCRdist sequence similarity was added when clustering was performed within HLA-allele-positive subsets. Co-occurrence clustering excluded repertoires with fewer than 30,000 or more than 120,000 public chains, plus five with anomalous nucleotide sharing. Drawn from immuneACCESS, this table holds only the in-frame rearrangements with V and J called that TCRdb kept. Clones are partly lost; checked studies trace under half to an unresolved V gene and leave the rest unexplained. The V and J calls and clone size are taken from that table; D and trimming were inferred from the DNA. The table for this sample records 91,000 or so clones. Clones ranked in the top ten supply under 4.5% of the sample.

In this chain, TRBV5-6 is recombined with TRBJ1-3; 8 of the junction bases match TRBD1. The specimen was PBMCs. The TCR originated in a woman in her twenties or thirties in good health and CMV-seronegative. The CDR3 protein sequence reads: CASSVTGGSGNTIYF. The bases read TGTGCCAGCAGCGTAACAGGGGGCTCTGGAAACACCATATATTTT.